Below, 7 T cell receptor beta chains from the same sample are listed, as sequenced in a study of shared clonotypes between healthy human individuals. Sequencing used immunoSEQ multiplex PCR; TCRdb keeps in-frame clones, though not all of them. The table includes approximately 1.5 million clones, 98% detected once. Sequencing was done on a sample of naive CD4+ T cells sorted from blood. Described subset: CD45RA+ positively selected. Receptor source: a man in his thirties or forties in good health.

The chain joins TRBV6-5 to TRBJ1-1, with no clear D. The V gene lost 6 bases and the J gene lost 3 bases, with 14 bases spanning the gap. The germline gives CDR1 MNHEY, CDR2 SVGAGI. The CDR3 is made up of 14 amino acids. The CDR3 sequence: CASRTHPSHTEAFF. The CDR3 DNA is TGTGCCAGCAGGACCCATCCTTCGCACACTGAAGCTTTCTTT.

This chain links TRBV10-3 with TRBJ2-7, with D perhaps given as TRBD1 or TRBD2 (5 bases each). CDR3 length: 12 amino acids. The germline V gene has CDR1 ENHRY and CDR2 SYGVKD. The V end lost 4 bases, the J end lost 5 bases, and 9 bases lay between the germline ends. In DNA form, the CDR3 reads TGTGCCATCAGTGGGGGGAAGAACGAGCAGTACTTC. It is translated as CAISGGKNEQYF.

The rearrangement uses TRBV23-1 and TRBJ2-2; the D is unclear. TRBV23-1 is assigned to the ORF class and has an uncertain function. CDR3 length: 17 amino acids. Trimming removed 3 bases from V and 6 bases from J, with 20 bases in between. As DNA, the CDR3 is TGCGCCAGCAGTCACCCCCGTATCTATTTAAGGGCCGGGGAGCTGTTTTTT. It yields the protein CASSHPRIYLRAGELFF.

This chain uses TRBV4-1 with TRBJ2-3; possible D gene TRBD1, 6 bases. The CDR3 runs to 15 residues. Germline values: CDR1 MGHRA, CDR2 YSYEKL. V lost 2 bases and J 0 bases, leaving 9 bases between the germline ends. The CDR3 nucleotides read TGCGCCAGCAGCCAAAACAGGGTCAGCACAGATACGCAGTATTTT. It specifies CASSQNRVSTDTQYF.

The chain links TRBV10-1 to TRBJ2-7; 14 nucleotides align to TRBD2. Looked up from germline, CDR1 is WNHNN and CDR2 is SYGVQD (reference sequence). V dropped 5 bases and J dropped 0; count of bases not matched to a gene: 12. The CDR3 contains 19 residues. In nucleotides, the CDR3 is TGCGCCAGCAGTAAAGAAGGACTAGCGGGAGGCGCCGACTCCTACGAGCAGTACTTC. Its protein is CASSKEGLAGGADSYEQYF.

The J gene is TRBJ2-1, the V gene TRBV2, with TRBD1 matching over 9 bases. The CDR3 spans 14 residues. Per the germline V gene, CDR1 is SNHLY and CDR2 is FYNNEI. The V segment lost 7 bases and the J segment 5 bases; nucleotides outside the gene matches: 6. The CDR3 DNA sequence: TGTGCCAGCATACAGGGGGCTTTTAACAATGAGCAGTTCTTC. Its protein product is CASIQGAFNNEQFF.

This chain connects TRBV7-3 to TRBJ1-1; D remains ambiguous. Germline loops: CDR1 SGHTA, CDR2 FQGTGA. CDR3 length: 13 residues. V was cut by 4 bases and J by 0 bases, with 6 bases left in between. Here the CDR3 DNA reads TGTGCCAGCAGCTACTACCTGAACACTGAAGCTTTCTTT. Its protein product is CASSYYLNTEAFF.